A single sample gave rise to the 20 T cell receptor beta chains below, sequenced in a study of blood T cell dynamics during melanoma immunotherapy (dated by TCRdb to the early 2020s). The library was prepared using the immunoSEQ multiplex PCR assay. TCRdb stores this immuneACCESS table with in-frame sequences only. Part of the clones is absent; in the studies checked, under half of the shortfall reflects unresolved V genes, and no reason is known for the rest. This sample has under 7,500 clones in its table, and 80% to 90% of those were observed once. The top ten constitute 1.5% to 2% of the sample. Read against the paper, the sample's time point label means: pre-treatment baseline. The sample in question was blood, obtained from a patient treated with checkpoint blockade. The receptor source for this set is a human donor with melanoma.

This clone has more than one count but fewer than ten. The chain carries TRBV6-6 and TRBJ2-7; 8 nucleotides line up with TRBD1. Germline-derived CDR1 and CDR2 are MNHNY and SVGAGI (reference sequence). The J segment lost 2 bases and the V segment lost 8 bases, leaving 2 bases of the junction unmatched. CDR3 size: 12 residues. Here the CDR3 DNA reads TGTGCCAGCGAGGACAGGGCCTACGAGCAGTACTTC. It codes for CASEDRAYEQYF.

This clone was counted a few times. This chain connects TRBV7-9 to TRBJ2-7, with a weak D call TRBD2 (6 bases). The CDR3 length is 14 residues. Trimming cost V 3 bases and J 4 bases, with 13 bases left between them. Germline-derived CDR1 and CDR2 are SEHNR and FQNEAQ (reference sequence). The CDR3 reads CASSLGGVMYEQYF. The CDR3 DNA reads TGTGCCAGCAGCTTGGGCGGGGTAATGTACGAGCAGTACTTC.

CDR3 DNA sequence: TGTGCCAGCAGTGAACGAAGCAGCCCTTTGAACACTGAAGCTTTCTTT. The encoded protein is CASSERSSPLNTEAFF. The rearrangement links TRBV6-1 to TRBJ1-1; D is unresolved. Trimming removed 2 bases from V and 0 bases from J, with 13 bases in between. CDR3 length equals 16 residues. Looked up from germline, CDR1 is MNHNS and CDR2 is SASEGT.

CDR3 nucleotide sequence: TGTGCCAGCAGCTTAGTTGGGGGGGGTGGTTCCTACGAGCAGTACTTC. This codes for CASSLVGGGGSYEQYF. The chain uses TRBV7-2 and TRBJ2-7; 7 bases are a match to TRBD2. J was trimmed by 1 base and V by 1 base; bases with no gene match: 7. The germline V gene encodes CDR1 SGHTA and CDR2 FQGNSA. This CDR3 spans 16 amino acids.

The V gene is TRBV7-2, the J gene TRBJ1-2; 7 positions match TRBD1. The CDR3 sequence is 14 residues long. Germline trimming cut 4 bases from V and 8 bases from J; bases unmatched to any gene: 10. Per germline, CDR1 SGHTA and CDR2 FQGNSA. Here the CDR3 DNA reads TGTGCCAGCAGCTCAAGACAGGGAACCTCGGGCTACACCTTC. This sequence encodes CASSSRQGTSGYTF.

The chain is built from TRBV29-1 and TRBJ2-7; 8 positions match TRBD1. Unmatched junction bases numbered 10, after V lost 5 bases and J lost 1 base. Germline V lookup: CDR1 SQVTM, CDR2 ANQGSEA. The CDR3 runs 15 residues. The DNA of the CDR3 is TGCAGCGTTTTAAAACTACGGGACAGGTCCTACGAGCAGTACTTC. Encoded protein: CSVLKLRDRSYEQYF.

The chain employs TRBV7-2 and TRBJ2-7; D gene ambiguous. CDR3 length: 14 amino acids. Trimming took 4 bases from V and 3 from J, leaving 13 bases between them. Germline V gene data show CDR1 as SGHTA and CDR2 as FQGNSA. For the CDR3, the DNA is TGTGCCAGCAGCTCTGGAAAGGACGTCTACGAGCAGTACTTC. Translated, it gives CASSSGKDVYEQYF. Filled out from reference TRBV7-2 and TRBJ2-7, the complete variable domain reads GAGVSQSPSNKVTEKGKDVELRCDPISGHTALYWYRQSLGQGLEFLIYFQGNSAPDKSGLPSDRFSAERTGGSVSTLTIQRTQQEDSAVYLCASSSGKDVYEQYFGPGTRLTVT.

The V gene is TRBV5-1, the J gene TRBJ2-5; D is perhaps TRBD1 (6 bases). The CDR3 runs to 13 residues. Germline CDR1 is SGHRS and CDR2 is YFSETQ. Trimming stripped 5 bases from V and 5 bases from J, with 13 bases between. CDR3 protein: CASRRAGDETQYF. CDR3 sequence (DNA): TGCGCCAGCAGAAGGGCAGGGGATGAGACCCAGTACTTC.

The V and J genes are TRBV6-5 and TRBJ2-5; D ambiguous. The J call is in doubt because the DNA end fits TRBJ2-7 better. This CDR3 is 14 amino acids long. CDR1 is MNHEY, CDR2 SVGAGI, per germline. The DNA of the CDR3 is TGTGCCAGCAGTTACTCCGGGCCTTCCTACGAGCAGTACTTC. The encoded protein is CASSYSGPSYEQYF.

A single count supports this clone. The rearrangement joins TRBV10-3 to TRBJ2-1, with D possibly being TRBD2 (6 bases). The V gene lost 4 bases and the J gene lost 6 bases, with 10 bases spanning the gap. CDR1 is ENHRY and CDR2 is SYGVKD in the germline V gene. This CDR3 contains 13 residues. CDR3 protein: CAISVRAGNEQFF. CDR3 sequence (DNA): TGTGCCATCAGTGTTAGAGCGGGCAATGAGCAGTTCTTC.

The chain employs TRBV6-1 and TRBJ2-1, with a possible D match to TRBD1 (6 bases). V lost 6 bases to trimming and J lost 2 bases, with 8 bases between them. CDR3 size: 13 residues. Germline CDR1 is MNHNS and CDR2 is SASEGT. The chain's CDR3 is CASSGTTYNEQFF. The DNA for the CDR3 is TGTGCCAGCAGCGGGACAACCTACAATGAGCAGTTCTTC.

The chain employs TRBV5-1 and TRBJ1-4, with a weak D call TRBD1 (6 bases). The CDR3 runs to 14 residues. In germline, CDR1 is SGHRS, CDR2 YFSETQ. Deletions cut 2 bases from V and 8 bases from J, with 13 bases between. DNA of the CDR3: TGCGCCAGCAGCTTCTCCGGGGGCGGCGAAAAACTGTTTTTT. Residues: CASSFSGGGEKLFF.

The J gene is TRBJ1-5, the V gene TRBV10-3; 7 nucleotides agree with TRBD1. This CDR3 region has 14 residues. With 6 bases clipped from V and 3 bases from J, the junction kept 5 bases outside the gene matches. Per the germline V gene, CDR1 is ENHRY and CDR2 is SYGVKD. The CDR3: CAISEDRNNQPQHF. DNA for the CDR3: TGTGCCATCAGCGAGGACAGGAACAATCAGCCCCAGCATTTT.

The chain carries TRBV2 and TRBJ1-4, with a tentative D call TRBD1 (6 bases). This CDR3 contains 15 residues. CDR1 SNHLY and CDR2 FYNNEI come from the germline V gene. V lost 4 bases and J 7 bases, leaving 16 bases between the germline ends. The CDR3 DNA sequence: TGTGCCAGCAGTGTGTCAGGGGTTACAAGTGAAAAACTGTTTTTT. Translated: CASSVSGVTSEKLFF.

This chain joins TRBV30 and TRBJ1-2, with D uncertain. V was cut by 8 bases and J by 8 bases, with 24 bases left in between. The V gene's germline CDR1 is GTSNPN and CDR2 SVGIG (reference sequence). The CDR3 runs to 14 residues. The CDR3 spells CAGKLIYAITGYTF. CDR3 sequence (DNA): TGTGCCGGAAAACTTATCTACGCGATCACGGGCTACACCTTC.

This rearrangement joins TRBV6-1 to TRBJ2-7, with D perhaps matching TRBD1 or TRBD2 (5 bases each). The CDR3 totals 14 residues. Germline CDR1 is MNHNS and CDR2 is SASEGT. V dropped 6 bases and J dropped 0 bases, with 12 bases sitting between them. DNA of the CDR3: TGTGCCAGCAGCGGGACCGCGAGCTCCTACGAGCAGTACTTC. Amino acid sequence: CASSGTASSYEQYF.

J is TRBJ2-7 and V is TRBV11-3; D remains unclear. Between the trimmed V and J ends, which lost 2 bases and 2 bases, there was a span of 16 bases. The CDR3 runs 16 residues. CDR1 and CDR2 (germline): SGHNT, YENEEA. Here the CDR3 DNA reads TGTGCCAGCAGCTTACACAGACCAGTCCCCGCCTACGAGCAGTACTTC. It yields the protein CASSLHRPVPAYEQYF.

The chain is built from TRBV9 and TRBJ1-4; 7 bases are a match to TRBD1. V shed 0 bases, J shed 5 bases, and the junction held 7 bases outside the gene matches. This CDR3 is 16 amino acids long. Germline V gene lookup returns CDR1 SGDLS and CDR2 YYNGEE. The CDR3 protein is CASSVGGLQGNEKLFF. The CDR3 DNA reads TGTGCCAGCAGCGTAGGGGGGTTACAGGGGAATGAAAAACTGTTTTTT.

This rearrangement joins TRBV27 to TRBJ2-1; 13 nucleotides align to TRBD2. CDR3 size: 16 residues. Trimming at V came to 7 bases and at J to 8 bases, leaving 11 bases not matched to a gene. Germline values: CDR1 MNHEY, CDR2 SMNVEV (reference sequence). The CDR3, as DNA: TGTGCCAGCAAACTCCAAGGGACTAGCGGGGTACATGAGCAGTTCTTC. Residues: CASKLQGTSGVHEQFF.

The CDR3 region is CATAAAGQVQQYF. The CDR3 region has the DNA TGTGCCACGGCGGCAGCCGGACAGGTTCAGCAGTACTTC. The chain uses TRBV19 and TRBJ2-7; TRBD1 matches at 7 bases. Germline lookup yields CDR1 LNHDA and CDR2 SQIVND (reference sequence). V shed 10 bases and J 8 bases; nucleotides not matched to a gene: 14. This CDR3 region has 13 residues. Full variable domain (remainder filled in from reference TRBV19 and TRBJ2-7): DGGITQSPKYLFRKEGQNVTLSCEQNLNHDAMYWYRQDPGQGLRLIYYSQIVNDFQKGDIAEGYSVSREKKESFPLTVTSAQKNPTAFYLCATAAAGQVQQYFGPGTRLTVT.